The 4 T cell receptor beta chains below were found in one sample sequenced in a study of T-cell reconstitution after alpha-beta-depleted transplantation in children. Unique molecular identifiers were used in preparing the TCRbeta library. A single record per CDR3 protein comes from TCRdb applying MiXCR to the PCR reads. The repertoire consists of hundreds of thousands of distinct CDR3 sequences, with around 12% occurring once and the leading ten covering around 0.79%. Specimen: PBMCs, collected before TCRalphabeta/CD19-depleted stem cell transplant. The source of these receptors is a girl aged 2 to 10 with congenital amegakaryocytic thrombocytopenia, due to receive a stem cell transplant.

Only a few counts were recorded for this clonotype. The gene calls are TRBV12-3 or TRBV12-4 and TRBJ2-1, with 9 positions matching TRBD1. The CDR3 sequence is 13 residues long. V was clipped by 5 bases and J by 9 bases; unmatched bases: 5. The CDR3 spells CASSRTGAVEQFF. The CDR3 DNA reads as TGTGCCAGCAGTCGGACAGGGGCAGTTGAGCAGTTCTTC.

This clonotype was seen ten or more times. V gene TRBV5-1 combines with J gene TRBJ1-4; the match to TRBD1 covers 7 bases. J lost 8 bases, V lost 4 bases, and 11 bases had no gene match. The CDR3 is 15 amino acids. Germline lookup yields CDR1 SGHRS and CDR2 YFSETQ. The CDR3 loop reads CASSVTGDAGEKLFF. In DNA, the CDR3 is TGCGCCAGCAGCGTAACAGGGGACGCGGGAGAAAAACTGTTTTTT. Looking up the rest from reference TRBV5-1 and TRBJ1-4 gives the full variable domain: KAGVTQTPRYLIKTRGQQVTLSCSPISGHRSVSWYQQTPGQGLQFLFEYFSETQRNKGNFPGRFSGRQFSNSRSEMNVSTLELGDSALYLCASSVTGDAGEKLFFGSGTQLSVL.

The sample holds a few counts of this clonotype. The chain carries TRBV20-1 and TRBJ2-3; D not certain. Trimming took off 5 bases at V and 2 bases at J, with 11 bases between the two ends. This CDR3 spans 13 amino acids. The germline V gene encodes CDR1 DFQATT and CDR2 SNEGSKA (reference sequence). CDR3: CSAVLSSTDTQYF. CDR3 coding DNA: TGCAGTGCTGTCCTATCCTCCACAGATACGCAGTATTTT.

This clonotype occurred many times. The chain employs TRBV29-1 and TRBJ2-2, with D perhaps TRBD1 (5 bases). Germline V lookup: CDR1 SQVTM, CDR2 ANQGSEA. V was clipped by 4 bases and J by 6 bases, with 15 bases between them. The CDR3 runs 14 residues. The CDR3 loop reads CSVVGQGWPGELFF. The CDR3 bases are TGCAGCGTTGTGGGGCAAGGATGGCCCGGGGAGCTGTTTTTT.